One sample yielded the 22 T cell receptor beta chains listed below, sequenced in a study of T cells after yellow fever vaccination. One entry per CDR3 protein, called by TCRdb with MiXCR from the 5' RACE reads. The sample includes over 15,000 distinct CDR3 sequences, approximately 4% seen only once; the top ten take around 0.4%. This specimen consisted of PBMCs, either bulk or a sorted T-cell subset (CD4+, CD8+, memory, or dextramer-sorted; not recorded which), obtained 15 days after the yellow fever booster vaccination. These receptor sequences come from a man under 40 who received the YFV17D yellow fever vaccine.

This clonotype has at least ten counts. This chain connects TRBV21-1 to TRBJ2-7; TRBD1, as called in the table, went unchecked against the DNA. TRBV21-1 is listed as a pseudogene. CDR3 size: 14 residues. In DNA, the CDR3 is TGTGCCAGCAGCAAAGACCGGGACCTTGGGGAGCAGTACTTC. Translated, it gives CASSKDRDLGEQYF.

This clonotype occurred many times. The chain is built from TRBV5-1 and TRBJ2-2; D unresolved. The V gene lost 9 bases and the J gene lost 4 bases, with 19 bases spanning the gap. CDR3 length: 15 residues. The germline V gene has CDR1 SGHRS and CDR2 YFSETQ. CDR3 nucleotide sequence: TGCGCCACCCATACGGGCCACACCGCCACCGGGGAGCTGTTTTTT. As protein: CATHTGHTATGELFF.

This clonotype has ten or more counts. The chain couples TRBV2 to TRBJ2-1; no firm D call. In germline, CDR1 is SNHLY, CDR2 FYNNEI. CDR3 length: 11 residues. V gave up 0 bases and J gave up 12 bases, with 6 bases separating them. This CDR3 is CASSEALGQFF. The DNA of the CDR3 is TGTGCCAGCAGTGAAGCGCTGGGGCAGTTCTTC. Variable domain in full (rest from reference TRBV2 and TRBJ2-1): EPEVTQTPSHQVTQMGQEVILRCVPISNHLYFYWYRQILGQKVEFLVSFYNNEISEKSEIFDDQFSVERPDGSNFTLKIRSTKLEDSAMYFCASSEALGQFFGPGTRLTVL.

In its sample, this clonotype was seen many times. This chain links TRBV12-3 or TRBV12-4 with TRBJ2-5; TRBD1 is a possible D gene (6 bases). The V and J ends lost 5 bases and 5 bases respectively, with 18 bases between them. There are 15 residues in the CDR3. This CDR3 is CASSRPLGGSETQYF. The CDR3 DNA sequence: TGTGCCAGCAGTAGGCCCTTAGGGGGATCGGAGACCCAGTACTTC.

In its sample, this clonotype was seen many times. The CDR3 spells CASSLTGDEQYF. DNA of the CDR3: TGTGCCAGCAGCCTGACAGGTGACGAGCAGTACTTC. The chain recombines TRBV5-5 with TRBJ2-7; possibly TRBD1 for D (6 bases). CDR1 is SGHKS and CDR2 is YYEKEE in the germline V gene (reference sequence). This CDR3 contains 12 residues. The V gene lost 4 bases and the J gene lost 5 bases, with 10 bases spanning the gap. The complete variable domain, with remaining parts taken from reference TRBV5-5 and TRBJ2-7, reads DAGVTQSPTHLIKTRGQQVTLRCSPISGHKSVSWYQQVLGQGPQFIFQYYEKEERGRGNFPDRFSARQFPNYSSELNVNALLLGDSALYLCASSLTGDEQYFGPGTRLTVT.

This clonotype rates as medium-sized. V and J are TRBV29-1 and TRBJ2-7, with D possibly being TRBD1 (7 bases). This CDR3 is built from 13 residues. Per the germline V gene, CDR1 is SQVTM and CDR2 is ANQGSEA. Trimming removed 3 bases at V and 1 base at J, with 10 bases between. CDR3 DNA sequence: TGCAGCGTTGATGCAGGGGGGTCCTACGAGCAGTACTTC. Protein product: CSVDAGGSYEQYF.

This clonotype showed up many times. J is TRBJ2-2 and V is TRBV2, with D perhaps matching TRBD2 (5 bases). The germline V and J ends were trimmed by 6 bases and 0 bases, with 11 bases remaining between them. The germline CDR1 and CDR2 sequences are SNHLY and FYNNEI. CDR3 length: 15 amino acids. CDR3: CASSRTPANTGELFF. The CDR3 DNA reads as TGTGCCAGCAGCCGGACTCCCGCGAACACCGGGGAGCTGTTTTTT.

This chain joins TRBV9 and TRBJ1-3, with D hard to call. Germline CDR1 reads SGDLS; CDR2 reads YYNGEE. The ends were cut back, 5 bases at V and 4 bases at J, with 13 bases in the middle. The CDR3 consists of 14 residues. This chain's CDR3 is CASSVSGTGNTIYF. In DNA, the CDR3 is TGTGCCAGCAGTGTCTCAGGCACCGGAAACACCATATATTTT.

The sample holds many counts of this clonotype. The chain is built from TRBV20-1 and TRBJ2-3, with TRBD2 matching 16 bases. The CDR3 spans 20 residues. The V and J ends lost 5 bases and 3 bases, in that order; junction bases with no gene match: 17. Germline V gives CDR1 DFQATT, CDR2 SNEGSKA (reference sequence). CDR3 sequence: CSAGVPGTSGRGKRTDTQYF. Here the CDR3 DNA reads TGCAGTGCTGGGGTACCCGGGACTAGCGGGAGGGGGAAGAGGACAGATACGCAGTATTTT.

The table lists this clonotype with many counts. The chain combines TRBV3-1 with TRBJ2-7; D perhaps matches TRBD1 (5 bases). Germline V gene data show CDR1 as LGHDT and CDR2 as YNNKEL (reference sequence). V was cut by 0 bases and J by 2 bases, with 11 bases left in between. The CDR3 loop spans 15 amino acids. This CDR3 reads CASSQEPLGAYEQYF. CDR3 nucleotide sequence: TGTGCCAGCAGCCAAGAGCCCCTAGGGGCCTACGAGCAGTACTTC.

This clonotype was seen repeatedly, ten times or more. This chain joins TRBV4-3 and TRBJ2-3, with D uncertain. Trimming took off 4 bases at V and 3 bases at J, with 8 bases between the two ends. From germline, CDR1 is LGHNA and CDR2 YSLEER. The CDR3 has 13 residues. In DNA, the CDR3 is TGCGCCAGCAGCCCCGAGACGACAGATACGCAGTATTTT. It yields the protein CASSPETTDTQYF.

By share of the sample, this clonotype is medium-sized (0.01 to 0.1%). The V gene is TRBV7-9, the J gene TRBJ2-2, with unresolved D. The CDR3 is 12 residues long. The germline V and J ends were trimmed by 5 bases and 8 bases, with 9 bases remaining between them. The germline gives CDR1 SEHNR, CDR2 FQNEAQ (reference sequence). The CDR3 is CASSLNSGELFF. CDR3 DNA: TGTGCCAGCAGCCTAAATAGTGGGGAGCTGTTTTTT.

This clonotype was detected ten times or more. V usage is TRBV27 and J usage is TRBJ1-4; possibly TRBD1 for D (5 bases). Per germline, CDR1 MNHEY and CDR2 SMNVEV (reference sequence). Trimming stripped 3 bases from V and 4 bases from J, with 9 bases between. The CDR3 is 14 amino acids. The CDR3, as DNA: TGTGCCAGCAGTTTCCGGGGCGATAATGAAAAACTGTTTTTT. It is translated as CASSFRGDNEKLFF.

This clonotype was observed at least ten times. The rearrangement links TRBV12-3 or TRBV12-4 to TRBJ2-2, with D possibly matching TRBD1 (6 bases). V was clipped by 8 bases and J by 2 bases, with 15 bases between them. The CDR3 has 15 residues. The CDR3 loop is CASQLAGANTGELFF. The CDR3, as DNA: TGTGCCAGCCAATTGGCAGGGGCAAACACCGGGGAGCTGTTTTTT.

This clonotype was seen repeatedly, ten times or more. This sequence joins TRBV19 and TRBJ2-7; D is tentatively TRBD1 or TRBD2 (6 bases each). V shed 4 bases and J shed 4 bases, with 17 bases lying between them. Germline V gives CDR1 LNHDA, CDR2 SQIVND (reference sequence). This CDR3 spans 15 amino acids. The DNA for the CDR3 is TGTGCCAGTAGTAGGGGGGCCTCCCCGGGATACGAGCAGTACTTC. Encoded protein: CASSRGASPGYEQYF.

This clonotype has ten or more counts. The gene calls are TRBV15 and TRBJ2-7, with 7 bases fitting TRBD1. Germline CDR1 LNHNV, CDR2 YYDKDF (reference sequence). The CDR3 totals 13 residues. Trimming at V came to 3 bases and at J to 5 bases, leaving 4 bases not matched to a gene. The CDR3 DNA follows: TGTGCCACCAGCAGGGGACAGCCGGACGAGCAGTACTTC. This sequence encodes CATSRGQPDEQYF.

As to this clonotype: At one end the junction does not follow the germline gene, possibly because of a read error. DNA for the CDR3: TGTGCCAGCACCTTAGCCCTTAATGAGCAGTTCTTC. Translation: CASTLALNEQFF. The rearrangement joins TRBV11-2 to TRBJ2-1; the D is unclear. In germline, CDR1 is SGHAT, CDR2 FQNNGV. The CDR3 totals 12 residues.

This clonotype was detected many times. This chain joins TRBV2 and TRBJ2-7; 8 bases map to TRBD1. CDR1 is SNHLY, CDR2 FYNNEI, per germline. The J segment lost 3 bases and the V segment lost 1 base, leaving 5 bases of the junction unmatched. This CDR3 is built from 15 residues. CDR3 sequence (DNA): TGTGCCAGCAGTGAAGTAGGGACAGGCTTCTACGAGCAGTACTTC. Amino acids: CASSEVGTGFYEQYF. Full variable domain (missing parts from reference TRBV2 and TRBJ2-7): EPEVTQTPSHQVTQMGQEVILRCVPISNHLYFYWYRQILGQKVEFLVSFYNNEISEKSEIFDDQFSVERPDGSNFTLKIRSTKLEDSAMYFCASSEVGTGFYEQYFGPGTRLTVT.

There are many counts of this clonotype. CDR3 in DNA: TGCAGCGTTGAACCCCGCAGGGTTACAGAGACCCAGTACTTC. Its translation: CSVEPRRVTETQYF. The genes are TRBV29-1 and TRBJ2-5, with a possible D match to TRBD1 (5 bases). The CDR3 has 14 residues. CDR1 SQVTM and CDR2 ANQGSEA come from the germline V gene. Trimming took 2 bases from V and 4 from J, leaving 14 bases between them.

This clonotype was counted at least ten times. The CDR3 bases are TGTGCCATCAGTGAGTACAGGGGCAATCAGCCCCAGCATTTT. This translates into CAISEYRGNQPQHF. This chain links TRBV10-3 with TRBJ1-5, with D possibly matching TRBD1 (6 bases). Germline V gene lookup returns CDR1 ENHRY and CDR2 SYGVKD. CDR3 size: 14 residues. The V gene lost 1 base and the J gene lost 2 bases, with 6 bases spanning the gap.

CDR3 region: CASSLSYTNYGYTF. The CDR3 DNA is TGTGCCAGCAGTTTGTCATACACTAACTATGGCTACACCTTC. The V gene is TRBV27, the J gene TRBJ1-2; D remains unclear. The CDR3 covers 14 residues. Trimming pared 3 bases from V and 0 bases from J, leaving 8 bases between. Germline values: CDR1 MNHEY, CDR2 SMNVEV (reference sequence).

There are many counts of this clonotype. V gene TRBV4-2 combines with J gene TRBJ2-1, with D possibly matching TRBD1 (6 bases). V was trimmed by 0 bases and J by 11 bases, leaving 17 bases between them. Germline CDR1 and CDR2: LGHNA and YNFKEQ. The CDR3 has 15 residues. The CDR3 protein is CASSQEDSFGDKQFF. CDR3 DNA: TGTGCCAGCAGCCAAGAGGATAGCTTCGGGGACAAGCAGTTCTTC.